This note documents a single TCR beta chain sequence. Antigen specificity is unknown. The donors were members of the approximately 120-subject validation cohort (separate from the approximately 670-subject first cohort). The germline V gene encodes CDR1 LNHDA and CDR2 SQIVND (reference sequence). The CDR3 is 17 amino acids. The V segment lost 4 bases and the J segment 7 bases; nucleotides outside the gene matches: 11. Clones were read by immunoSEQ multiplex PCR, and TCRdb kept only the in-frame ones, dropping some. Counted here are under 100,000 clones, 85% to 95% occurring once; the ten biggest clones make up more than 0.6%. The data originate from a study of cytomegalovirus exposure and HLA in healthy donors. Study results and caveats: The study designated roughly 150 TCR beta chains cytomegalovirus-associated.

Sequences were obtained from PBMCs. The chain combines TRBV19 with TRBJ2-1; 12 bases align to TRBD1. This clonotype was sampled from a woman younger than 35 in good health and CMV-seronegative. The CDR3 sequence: CASSRYVGTGGRNEQFF. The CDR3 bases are TGTGCCAGTAGTAGGTATGTGGGGACAGGGGGCCGAAATGAGCAGTTCTTC.